Listed below are T cell receptor beta chains from one sample, sequenced in a study of shared clonotypes between healthy human individuals. Produced via immunoSEQ multiplex PCR; TCRdb's table is partial and in-frame only. The table includes around 2,000,000 clones, over 85% detected once. The sample comprised naive CD8+ T cells sorted from blood. The source is a man between 18 and 29 years old in good health. Each CDR3 is given with its conserved first and last residue. Fields, in order: J gene, D gene, V gene, CDR3 protein, CDR3 DNA. A D gene is named only where the DNA matches it firmly.

j_call: TRBJ2-7
d_call: NA
v_call: TRBV2
cdr3_aa: CASSDREAYEQYF
cdr3_nt: TGTGCCAGCAGTGACAGGGAGGCCTACGAGCAGTACTTC

j_call: TRBJ2-5
d_call: NA
v_call: TRBV9
cdr3_aa: CASSGGTVQETQYF
cdr3_nt: TGTGCCAGCAGCGGGGGGACGGTCCAAGAGACCCAGTACTTC

j_call: TRBJ2-3
d_call: NA
v_call: TRBV9
cdr3_aa: CASSEGGSSTDTQYF
cdr3_nt: TGTGCCAGCAGCGAAGGAGGGTCTAGCACAGATACGCAGTATTTT

j_call: TRBJ2-2
d_call: TRBD2
v_call: TRBV5-1
cdr3_aa: CASSLDKGGTGTSLPGELFF
cdr3_nt: TGCGCCAGCAGCTTGGACAAGGGGGGAACTGGGACTAGCCTCCCCGGGGAGCTGTTTTTT

j_call: TRBJ2-3
d_call: NA
v_call: TRBV30
cdr3_aa: CAWSLTRGSADTQYF
cdr3_nt: TGTGCCTGGAGTCTTACTAGGGGGAGCGCAGATACGCAGTATTTT

j_call: TRBJ2-3
d_call: NA
v_call: TRBV7-7
cdr3_aa: CASSLGTGDTDTQYF
cdr3_nt: TGTGCTAGCAGCTTAGGTACAGGCGACACAGATACGCAGTATTTT

j_call: TRBJ2-3
d_call: TRBD2
v_call: TRBV5-4
cdr3_aa: CASSGGLAGGRTDTQYF
cdr3_nt: TGTGCCAGCAGCGGTGGACTAGCGGGAGGGCGCACAGATACGCAGTATTTT

j_call: TRBJ2-5
d_call: NA
v_call: TRBV7-8
cdr3_aa: CASSPDIGEETQYF
cdr3_nt: TGTGCCAGCAGCCCAGATATAGGGGAAGAGACCCAGTACTTC

j_call: TRBJ1-5
d_call: NA
v_call: TRBV7-9
cdr3_aa: CASSPPGNQPQHF
cdr3_nt: TGTGCCAGCAGCCCCCCGGGCAATCAGCCCCAGCATTTT

j_call: TRBJ2-1
d_call: NA
v_call: TRBV5-1
cdr3_aa: CASSLEETTYGGNEQFF
cdr3_nt: TGCGCCAGCAGCTTGGAGGAGACAACTTACGGGGGCAATGAGCAGTTCTTC